One sample yielded the 25 T cell receptor beta chains listed below, sequenced in a study of shared clonotypes between healthy human individuals. TCRdb's table, derived via immunoSEQ multiplex PCR, lists solely in-frame clones and lacks some. In the table there are 2 million to 2.5 million clones, roughly 96% of which are singletons. Specimen: naive CD4+ T cells sorted from blood. The subset here: CD45RA+ positively selected. The receptors here all came from a man aged 18 to 35 in good health.

The J gene is TRBJ2-3, the V gene TRBV29-1; D is possibly TRBD2 (7 bases). This CDR3 spans 17 amino acids. Trimming took 5 bases from V and 0 from J, leaving 21 bases between them. The germline V gene encodes CDR1 SQVTM and CDR2 ANQGSEA. The CDR3 coding sequence is TGCAGCGTTTTGGGGGGGGCCTTTCAGCGTAGCACAGATACGCAGTATTTT. Translating it yields CSVLGGAFQRSTDTQYF.

V and J are TRBV6-5 and TRBJ2-3; no definite D call. CDR3 size: 12 residues. V gave up 8 bases and J gave up 4 bases, with 10 bases separating them. Germline V gene sequence: CDR1 MNHEY, CDR2 SVGAGI. The CDR3 loop is CASYGSPDTQYF. The CDR3 DNA reads as TGTGCCAGCTACGGTAGCCCAGATACGCAGTATTTT.

This rearrangement joins TRBV10-3 to TRBJ2-7; 9 positions agree with TRBD2. The CDR3 totals 15 residues. V shed 3 bases and J 7 bases; nucleotides not matched to a gene: 10. Germline values: CDR1 ENHRY, CDR2 SYGVKD. CDR3 nucleotide sequence: TGTGCCATCAGTGATGATGCGGGAGGGCCGGGTGAGCAGTACTTC. Translation gives CAISDDAGGPGEQYF.

The chain uses TRBV7-9 and TRBJ2-7, with a possible D match to TRBD1 (6 bases). Trimming stripped 0 bases from V and 5 bases from J, with 14 bases between. The V gene's germline CDR1 is SEHNR and CDR2 FQNEAQ (reference sequence). This CDR3 comprises 15 residues. As DNA, the CDR3 is TGTGCCAGCAGCTTAGCTTCACAGGGTGGCCACGAGCAGTACTTC. This sequence encodes CASSLASQGGHEQYF.

This chain links TRBV30 with TRBJ2-7, with 10 positions matching TRBD1. Per the germline V gene, CDR1 is GTSNPN and CDR2 is SVGIG (reference sequence). V lost 2 bases, J lost 5 bases, and 3 bases stayed unmatched. CDR3 length: 13 amino acids. DNA for the CDR3: TGTGCCTGGAGTCGGGACAGGGGCAACGAGCAGTACTTC. This gives the protein CAWSRDRGNEQYF.

This clone was picked up one time. This rearrangement joins TRBV5-6 to TRBJ1-4, with D perhaps matching TRBD1 (5 bases). The CDR3 covers 14 residues. Trimming took off 1 base at V and 8 bases at J, with 12 bases between the two ends. Germline loops: CDR1 SGHDT, CDR2 YYEEEE. CDR3 protein: CASSLWPGKEKLFF. In DNA, the CDR3 is TGTGCCAGCAGCTTGTGGCCAGGGAAGGAAAAACTGTTTTTT.

The chain employs TRBV18 and TRBJ2-4; TRBD2 aligns across 9 bases. The CDR3 loop spans 16 amino acids. The V segment lost 6 bases and the J segment 11 bases; nucleotides outside the gene matches: 17. The germline V gene has CDR1 KGHSH and CDR2 LQKENI. The CDR3 sequence is CASSPVGGGAGNVQYF. Here the CDR3 DNA reads TGTGCCAGCTCCCCTGTCGGCGGGGGGGCCGGTAACGTTCAGTACTTC.

There are a few counts of this clone. The rearrangement uses TRBV27 and TRBJ2-7, with TRBD2 matching 12 bases. Germline CDR1 is MNHEY and CDR2 is SMNVEV (reference sequence). V trimming: 2 bases; J trimming: 6 bases; junction bases outside the gene matches: 8. The CDR3 is 16 amino acids. The CDR3 sequence is CASSLLAGGPGAEQYF. The DNA for the CDR3 is TGTGCCAGCAGTTTACTAGCGGGGGGGCCTGGTGCCGAGCAGTACTTC.

Notes on this clone: A read error may be the cause here, since a much bigger clone is one base away. V gene TRBV9 combines with J gene TRBJ1-1; D remains ambiguous. Trimming pared 3 bases from V and 1 base from J, leaving 4 bases between. This CDR3 comprises 12 residues. Germline-derived CDR1 and CDR2 are SGDLS and YYNGEE. Here the CDR3 DNA reads TGTGCCAGCAGCGGGGCGAACACTGAAGCTTTCTTT. Translation: CASSGANTEAFF. Together with reference TRBV9 and TRBJ1-1, the CDR3 gives the full variable domain: DSGVTQTPKHLITATGQRVTLRCSPRSGDLSVYWYQQSLDQGLQFLIQYYNGEERAKGNILERFSAQQFPDLHSELNLSSLELGDSALYFCASSGANTEAFFGQGTRLTVV.

This chain links TRBV6-5 with TRBJ2-4; D possibly uses TRBD1 or TRBD2 (5 bases each). CDR1 MNHEY and CDR2 SVGAGI come from the germline V gene. V lost 5 bases and J 3 bases, leaving 11 bases between the germline ends. This CDR3 comprises 14 residues. The DNA of the CDR3 is TGTGCCAGCAGTCGGGGACGCGACAAAAACATTCAGTACTTC. Translated: CASSRGRDKNIQYF.

The rearrangement joins TRBV10-3 to TRBJ2-2; weak D call: TRBD1 (6 bases). The germline V and J ends were trimmed by 10 bases and 0 bases, with 12 bases remaining between them. CDR3 size: 14 residues. Germline V lookup: CDR1 ENHRY, CDR2 SYGVKD. The CDR3 DNA sequence: TGTGCCACCCTGTGGGGGCCGAACACCGGGGAGCTGTTTTTT. This codes for CATLWGPNTGELFF.

CDR3 region: CASSSESGQGELFF. CDR3 nucleotide sequence: TGTGCCAGCAGCTCCGAGTCGGGGCAGGGGGAGCTGTTTTTT. This chain links TRBV7-9 with TRBJ2-2; either TRBD1 or TRBD2 may supply D (5 bases each). CDR3 size: 14 residues. Germline assignment: CDR1 SEHNR and CDR2 FQNEAQ (reference sequence). Trimming stripped 4 bases from V and 8 bases from J, with 14 bases between.

This clone occurred once. The chain's CDR3 is CASSERGVTGELFF. DNA of the CDR3: TGCGCCAGCAGTGAAAGGGGGGTAACCGGGGAGCTGTTTTTT. This chain joins TRBV10-2 and TRBJ2-2, with D possibly called TRBD1 or TRBD2 (6 bases each). Germline CDR1 and CDR2: WSHSY and SAAADI. The CDR3 is made up of 14 amino acids. With 3 bases removed from V and 5 bases from J, the gap between germline ends came to 10 bases.

This clone appeared a few times. The rearrangement uses TRBV6-5 and TRBJ2-5; D may be TRBD1 (5 bases). V was clipped by 5 bases and J by 7 bases, with 14 bases between them. CDR3 length equals 13 residues. Per the germline V gene, CDR1 is MNHEY and CDR2 is SVGAGI. CDR3 protein: CASSARAAGTQYF. DNA for the CDR3: TGTGCCAGCAGTGCCAGGGCTGCAGGGACCCAGTACTTC.

This clone showed up just once. The final CDR3 position lacks the conserved phenylalanine or tryptophan, pointing to a likely read error. The CDR3 region is CASSLFHYEQYL. The DNA of the CDR3 is TGTGCCAGCAGCTTGTTCCACTACGAGCAGTACCTC. The chain links TRBV5-6 to TRBJ2-7; D gene ambiguous. The CDR3 loop spans 12 amino acids. The germline V gene encodes CDR1 SGHDT and CDR2 YYEEEE. V was cut by 1 base and J by 3 bases, with 5 bases left in between.

This chain links TRBV19 with TRBJ1-5; a possible D gene is TRBD1 (6 bases). The ends were cut back, 5 bases at V and 3 bases at J, with 14 bases in the middle. The CDR3 spans 15 residues. CDR1 and CDR2 from the germline V gene are LNHDA and SQIVND (reference sequence). CDR3 nucleotide sequence: TGTGCCAGTAGTCAAGTAACAGGGTTCAATCAGCCCCAGCATTTT. It translates to CASSQVTGFNQPQHF.

The chain combines TRBV12-5 with TRBJ1-2; the D is unclear. This CDR3 comprises 14 residues. The V gene's germline CDR1 is LGHNT and CDR2 FRNRAP. Trimming pared 3 bases from V and 2 bases from J, leaving 10 bases between. Here the CDR3 reads CASGFGESNYGYTF. The DNA for the CDR3 is TGTGCTAGTGGTTTTGGGGAGAGCAACTATGGCTACACCTTC.

This clone was counted once. This sample includes further DNA sequences coding for the same CDR3. This chain uses TRBV11-2 with TRBJ2-5, with TRBD2 matching 11 bases. The V gene's germline CDR1 is SGHAT and CDR2 FQNNGV. V trimming: 3 bases; J trimming: 2 bases; junction bases outside the gene matches: 5. The CDR3 covers 16 residues. This CDR3 reads CASSLGLAGGQETQYF. In nucleotides, the CDR3 is TGTGCCAGCAGCTTGGGGCTAGCGGGGGGACAAGAGACCCAGTACTTC.

In the case of this clone: Within the sample, other DNA sequences also encode this same CDR3. This chain links TRBV7-9 with TRBJ1-1, with D possibly being TRBD1 (5 bases). The CDR3 consists of 14 residues. Germline V CDR1 and CDR2: SEHNR, FQNEAQ (reference sequence). The V and J ends lost 4 bases and 1 base respectively, with 10 bases between them. DNA for the CDR3: TGTGCCAGCAGCTCGCGGGGCGGGAACACTGAAGCTTTCTTT. Translating it yields CASSSRGGNTEAFF.

The gene calls are TRBV2 and TRBJ2-7; D not certain. V lost 6 bases and J 7 bases, leaving 13 bases between the germline ends. The germline gives CDR1 SNHLY, CDR2 FYNNEI. This CDR3 is 12 amino acids long. The CDR3 spells CASSPFNEEQYF. CDR3 nucleotide sequence: TGTGCCAGCAGCCCTTTCAACGAAGAGCAGTACTTC.

Comment on this clone: Other DNA sequences within the sample encode an identical CDR3. The chain employs TRBV18 and TRBJ1-1, with TRBD1 as a possible D gene (5 bases). With 2 bases removed from V and 3 bases from J, the gap between germline ends came to 7 bases. CDR3 length equals 13 residues. The germline V gene has CDR1 KGHSH and CDR2 LQKENI. The CDR3 DNA is TGTGCCAGCTCACCAACGGGGGACACTGAAGCTTTCTTT. This encodes CASSPTGDTEAFF.

J is TRBJ2-3 and V is TRBV28; D gene unclear. This CDR3 has 14 amino acids. Per the germline V gene, CDR1 is MDHEN and CDR2 is SYDVKM. The V gene lost 2 bases and the J gene lost 4 bases, with 10 bases spanning the gap. The CDR3 DNA reads TGTGCCAGCAGTTTAGCCCTCGGGCCAGATACGCAGTATTTT. Protein: CASSLALGPDTQYF.

The chain has TRBV5-1 and TRBJ1-5; D is possibly TRBD1 (5 bases). The germline gives CDR1 SGHRS, CDR2 YFSETQ. CDR3 length: 18 amino acids. Trimming took off 2 bases at V and 2 bases at J, with 20 bases between the two ends. Here the CDR3 reads CASSLGVDLGFGNQPQHF. The CDR3 coding sequence is TGCGCCAGCAGCTTAGGGGTGGATCTTGGGTTTGGCAATCAGCCCCAGCATTTT.

V is TRBV19 and J is TRBJ1-5; D uncertain. Germline values: CDR1 LNHDA, CDR2 SQIVND (reference sequence). This CDR3 is 15 amino acids long. V was cut by 6 bases and J by 0 bases, with 12 bases left in between. CDR3 loop: CASSHYRDSNQPQHF. As DNA, the CDR3 is TGTGCCAGTAGCCATTACAGAGATAGCAATCAGCCCCAGCATTTT.

The chain uses TRBV7-2 and TRBJ1-2; a weak D match, TRBD1 (6 bases). There are 13 residues in the CDR3. The germline V and J ends were trimmed by 1 base and 8 bases, with 11 bases remaining between them. Looked up from germline, CDR1 is SGHTA and CDR2 is FQGNSA. As DNA, the CDR3 is TGTGCCAGCAGCTTAGGGACAGCTCGCGGCTACACCTTC. Residues: CASSLGTARGYTF.